This T cell receptor (beta chain) was identified during a study of CD8+CD57+ T cells in acquired aplastic anemia. Study-level findings and limits: Patients and controls had in common approximately 29 CD8+ CDR3 sequences.

Notes on this clonotype: What it binds is unknown.

V was trimmed by 3 bases and J by 3 bases, leaving 12 bases between them. From germline, CDR1 is MGHDK and CDR2 SYGVNS. The CDR3 contains 14 residues. Patients included in sequencing had previously demonstrated CD8+CD57+ cell expansion by flow cytometry. The diagnosis in all patients was severe acquired aplastic anemia. No therapy had been given to the patients at the time of blood sampling. Genomic DNA provided the template from which TCR beta VDJ and CDR3 profiles were obtained. TCRdb independently ran MiXCR on the reads; one entry per CDR3 protein. This sample has about 150,000 distinct CDR3 sequences, with 48% found just once.

This sequence was found in a human donor with aplastic anemia. The sample was sorted CD4+, CD8+, or CD8+CD57+ T cells (not recorded which) from PBMCs. The chain employs TRBV25-1 and TRBJ2-7; no clear D. The DNA of the CDR3 is TGTGCCAGCAGTGACCGCGTTCTTAGCTACGAGCAGTACTTC. Its translation: CASSDRVLSYEQYF.